Below, 20 T cell receptor beta chains from the same sample are listed, as sequenced in a study of shared clonotypes between healthy human individuals. The table came from immunoSEQ multiplex PCR; TCRdb's copy has only in-frame clones and leaves some out. This sample yields approximately 500,000 clones, of which more than 65% are seen a single time; 13% belongs to the top ten. Sequenced input: PBMCs. The receptors shown here come from a woman between 40 and 50 years old in good health. Some clones in this sample may be carry-over from other donors' samples.

V is TRBV4-2 and J is TRBJ2-4; D is uncertain. Trimming cost V 2 bases and J 2 bases, with 10 bases left between them. CDR1 is LGHNA, CDR2 YNFKEQ, per germline. This CDR3 contains 15 residues. The CDR3 reads CASSQRTGTKNIQYF. In DNA form, the CDR3 reads TGTGCCAGCAGCCAAAGGACGGGTACCAAAAACATTCAGTACTTC.

This chain links TRBV11-1 with TRBJ2-3, with 7 bases aligning to TRBD1. The CDR3 runs 16 residues. Germline assignment: CDR1 SGHAT and CDR2 FQDESV (reference sequence). V lost 5 bases and J lost 4; bases outside the gene matches: 12. CDR3 loop: CASSPNGVGGADTQYF. CDR3 nucleotide sequence: TGTGCCAGCAGCCCAAACGGGGTAGGGGGCGCAGATACGCAGTATTTT. The variable domain in full, completed from reference TRBV11-1 and TRBJ2-3, reads EAEVAQSPRYKITEKSQAVAFWCDPISGHATLYWYRQILGQGPELLVQFQDESVVDDSQLPKDRFSAERLKGVDSTLKIQPAELGDSAMYLCASSPNGVGGADTQYFGPGTRLTVL.

V gene TRBV6-1 combines with J gene TRBJ2-7; no clear D gene. This CDR3 spans 13 amino acids. V gave up 7 bases and J gave up 5 bases, with 15 bases separating them. Germline V gene lookup returns CDR1 MNHNS and CDR2 SASEGT. CDR3 amino acids: CASTSASRNEQYF. The DNA for the CDR3 is TGTGCCAGCACTAGTGCAAGTCGAAACGAGCAGTACTTC.

This chain connects TRBV28 to TRBJ2-1; 9 bases line up with TRBD2. Trimming took 5 bases from V and 3 from J; bases not matched to a gene: 2. The CDR3 has 14 amino acids. Germline CDR1 reads MDHEN; CDR2 reads SYDVKM. CDR3 amino acids: CASSVAGDYNEQFF. For the CDR3, the DNA is TGTGCCAGCAGTGTAGCGGGAGACTACAATGAGCAGTTCTTC. The full variable domain, in which reference TRBV28 and TRBJ2-1 provide the parts outside the CDR3, is DVKVTQSSRYLVKRTGEKVFLECVQDMDHENMFWYRQDPGLGLRLIYFSYDVKMKEKGDIPEGYSVSREKKERFSLILESASTNQTSMYLCASSVAGDYNEQFFGPGTRLTVL.

V usage is TRBV4-3 and J usage is TRBJ1-4; 8 bases align to TRBD1. Per germline, CDR1 LGHNA and CDR2 YSLEER. This CDR3 region has 16 residues. V lost 1 base to trimming and J lost 6 bases; unmatched junction nucleotides: 7. CDR3 sequence: CASSQGAGGADEKLFF. The CDR3 DNA reads TGCGCCAGCAGCCAAGGAGCAGGGGGCGCCGATGAAAAACTGTTTTTT.

V gene TRBV28 combines with J gene TRBJ1-3; D perhaps matches TRBD1 (6 bases). Germline V gives CDR1 MDHEN, CDR2 SYDVKM. The CDR3 has 15 amino acids. Between the trimmed V and J ends, which lost 7 bases and 3 bases, there was a span of 16 bases. Written as DNA, the CDR3 is TGTGCCAGCAAGGGGGGCCTGGAGGGTGGAAACACCATATATTTT. It yields the protein CASKGGLEGGNTIYF. The full variable domain, its missing parts supplied by reference TRBV28 and TRBJ1-3, is DVKVTQSSRYLVKRTGEKVFLECVQDMDHENMFWYRQDPGLGLRLIYFSYDVKMKEKGDIPEGYSVSREKKERFSLILESASTNQTSMYLCASKGGLEGGNTIYFGEGSWLTVV.

This rearrangement joins TRBV18 to TRBJ2-1; 8 positions agree with TRBD2. The CDR3 runs 16 residues. Per germline, CDR1 KGHSH and CDR2 LQKENI. The V gene end was trimmed by 4 bases and the J gene end by 5 bases; junction bases not matched to a gene: 10. CDR3 nucleotide sequence: TGTGCCAGCTCACACGAACTAGCGGAAAAAAACAATGAGCAGTTCTTC. Protein sequence: CASSHELAEKNNEQFF. The variable domain in full, completed from reference TRBV18 and TRBJ2-1, reads NAGVMQNPRHLVRRRGQEARLRCSPMKGHSHVYWYRQLPEEGLKFMVYLQKENIIDESGMPKERFSAEFPKEGPSILRIQQVVRGDSAAYFCASSHELAEKNNEQFFGPGTRLTVL.

CDR3 in amino acids: CASSYREQETQYF. Here the CDR3 DNA reads TGTGCCAGCAGTTACCGGGAGCAAGAGACCCAGTACTTC. The chain has TRBV6-6 and TRBJ2-5, with D possibly matching TRBD2 (6 bases). Trimming took 2 bases from V and 2 from J, leaving 6 bases between them. This CDR3 region has 13 residues. The V gene's germline CDR1 is MNHNY and CDR2 SVGAGI (reference sequence).

The V and J genes are TRBV29-1 and TRBJ1-1; D uncertain. The CDR3 runs to 12 residues. V was trimmed by 1 base and J by 0 bases, leaving 3 bases between them. Germline values: CDR1 SQVTM, CDR2 ANQGSEA. The CDR3 coding sequence is TGCAGCGTTGAAGTCTTGAACACTGAAGCTTTCTTT. It codes for CSVEVLNTEAFF.

CDR3 nucleotides: TGTGCCAGCAGTCCTTACAACTCCTACGAGCAGTACTTC. It yields the protein CASSPYNSYEQYF. The chain joins TRBV7-2 to TRBJ2-7; D is undetermined. Germline V lookup: CDR1 SGHTA, CDR2 FQGNSA. V dropped 6 bases and J dropped 0 bases, with 9 bases sitting between them. The length of the CDR3 is 13 residues.

As concerns this clone: The sample carries other DNA sequences with the same CDR3. The V and J genes are TRBV18 and TRBJ2-3; 8 bases map to TRBD1. After removal of 2 bases from V and 3 bases from J, the junction contained 4 bases not matched to a gene. Germline lookup yields CDR1 KGHSH and CDR2 LQKENI. The CDR3 contains 15 residues. CDR3 residues: CASSPGQGGTDTQYF. CDR3 sequence (DNA): TGTGCCAGCTCACCAGGACAGGGTGGTACAGATACGCAGTATTTT.

This chain links TRBV7-2 with TRBJ2-7; D remains ambiguous. The CDR3 spans 11 residues. Germline CDR1 is SGHTA and CDR2 is FQGNSA. V lost 4 bases, J lost 3 bases, and 4 bases lay in between. This CDR3 reads CASSSNYEQYF. The CDR3 DNA is TGTGCCAGCAGCTCGAACTACGAGCAGTACTTC.

The V gene is TRBV5-8, the J gene TRBJ1-2; tentatively, D is TRBD1 (6 bases). The CDR3 consists of 13 residues. V was clipped by 6 bases and J by 4 bases, with 13 bases between them. Germline V lookup: CDR1 SGHTS, CDR2 YDEGEE. The CDR3 loop is CASTTGPFYGYTF. The CDR3 DNA reads TGTGCCAGCACAACAGGGCCGTTCTATGGCTACACCTTC. The whole variable domain, filled in from reference TRBV5-8 and TRBJ1-2, reads EAGVTQSPTHLIKTRGQQATLRCSPISGHTSVYWYQQALGLGLQFLLWYDEGEERNRGNFPPRFSGRQFPNYSSELNVNALELEDSALYLCASTTGPFYGYTFGSGTRLTVV.

The chain links TRBV5-1 to TRBJ2-7; D possibly uses TRBD1 or TRBD2 (5 bases each). V was shortened by 4 bases and J by 4 bases, with 15 bases between the two germline ends. The germline V gene encodes CDR1 SGHRS and CDR2 YFSETQ. The CDR3 consists of 14 residues. DNA of the CDR3: TGCGCCAGCAGCCCCGGGGCCTCATTATACGAGCAGTACTTC. Its translation is CASSPGASLYEQYF.

The rearrangement links TRBV7-3 to TRBJ2-5; 8 bases match TRBD1. V was pared by 5 bases and J by 4 bases, with 3 bases of the junction left unmatched. The CDR3 is 13 amino acids. From germline, CDR1 is SGHTA and CDR2 FQGTGA. The CDR3 region is CASSPTGGETQYF. The CDR3 DNA reads as TGTGCCAGCAGCCCCACAGGGGGAGAGACCCAGTACTTC. Full variable domain (rest looked up from reference TRBV7-3 and TRBJ2-5): GAGVSQTPSNKVTEKGKYVELRCDPISGHTALYWYRQSLGQGPEFLIYFQGTGAADDSGLPNDRFFAVRPEGSVSTLKIQRTERGDSAVYLCASSPTGGETQYFGPGTRLLVL.

The chain employs TRBV28 and TRBJ1-4; no definite D call. The CDR3 runs 16 residues. Trimming left V 4 bases short and J 3 bases short, with 15 bases between. Germline CDR1 is MDHEN and CDR2 is SYDVKM. The CDR3 region is CASSSLTRAANEKLFF. CDR3 in DNA: TGTGCCAGCAGTTCCCTAACCCGGGCGGCTAATGAAAAACTGTTTTTT.

The chain combines TRBV28 with TRBJ2-7; 10 bases map to TRBD1. Germline V gives CDR1 MDHEN, CDR2 SYDVKM. The CDR3 extends over 14 amino acids. J lost 2 bases, V lost 8 bases, and 6 bases had no gene match. Here the CDR3 reads CASLGQGKPYEQYF. CDR3 nucleotide sequence: TGTGCCAGCTTGGGACAGGGGAAGCCCTACGAGCAGTACTTC.

The chain uses TRBV29-1 and TRBJ1-5; D is ambiguous. The CDR3 totals 13 residues. Per the germline V gene, CDR1 is SQVTM and CDR2 is ANQGSEA. V was shortened by 5 bases and J by 5 bases, with 13 bases between the two germline ends. In DNA form, the CDR3 reads TGCAGCGTTAAGGAGGACGGCGATCAGCCCCAGCATTTT. Its protein product is CSVKEDGDQPQHF.

V is TRBV15 and J is TRBJ2-3; D is possibly TRBD2 (6 bases). Trimming shortened V by 5 bases and J by 1 base, and 7 bases separated the two germline ends. Germline lookup yields CDR1 LNHNV and CDR2 YYDKDF (reference sequence). CDR3 size: 13 residues. CDR3 loop: CATSPGGTDTQYF. The DNA for the CDR3 is TGTGCCACCAGCCCGGGAGGCACAGATACGCAGTATTTT.

The chain has TRBV7-9 and TRBJ2-1; perhaps TRBD1 as D (5 bases). The CDR3 is 16 amino acids. Germline V gene data show CDR1 as SEHNR and CDR2 as FQNEAQ (reference sequence). Trimming cost V 0 bases and J 0 bases, with 9 bases left between them. For the CDR3, the DNA is TGTGCCAGCAGCTTAGCAGGGGTCGGCTCCTACAATGAGCAGTTCTTC. This gives the protein CASSLAGVGSYNEQFF.